This TCR beta chain originates from a study of HIV-infected children after antiretroviral therapy interruption. Study information: Samples from the continuous-treatment group were taken at weeks 0, 48 and 150. Broader study findings: Naive CD4+ sequences overlapped less between time points once interruption began.

About this clonotype: No antigen is known for it.

RNA-based 3' RACE libraries used unique molecular identifiers. In TCRdb, the 3' RACE reads were re-called with MiXCR into one record per CDR3 protein. Of some 41,000 distinct CDR3 sequences in the sample, approximately 7% were seen once. Treatment in this sample: PENTA 11 planned treatment interruption arm or continuous ART arm. Germline values: CDR1 SGHTA, CDR2 FQGNSA. J was trimmed by 6 bases and V by 3 bases; bases with no gene match: 5. This CDR3 region has 15 residues. This clonotype was obtained from a pool of human donors with HIV. The sample in question was CD45RA+ CD4+ T cells from PBMCs, pooled from several time points, obtained from a donor given antiretroviral therapy, either interrupted or continuous. Subset specified: naive CD4+ CD45RA+ CD45RO- T cells. V and J are TRBV7-2 and TRBJ2-7, with 13 bases lining up with TRBD2. The DNA for the CDR3 is TGTGCCAGCAGCTTCACTAGCGGGGGGGCCATCGAGCAGTACTTC. Its translation: CASSFTSGGAIEQYF.